Below, 18 T cell receptor beta chains from the same sample are listed, as sequenced in a study of T cell repertoires in cytomegalovirus infection. MiXCR, run by TCRdb on the reads, gives a single entry per CDR3 protein. The sample includes around 450,000 distinct CDR3 sequences, approximately 31% seen only once; the top ten take roughly 13%. Sequencing was done on a sample of PBMCs. The receptors were gathered from a human donor in good health (CMV status not recorded). Some clones in this sample may be carry-over from other donors' samples.

In this sample, this clonotype turned up many times. The chain carries TRBV7-2 and TRBJ2-5, with D unresolved. Trimming took 5 bases from V and 1 from J, leaving 20 bases between them. Germline assignment: CDR1 SGHTA and CDR2 FQGNSA. The CDR3 length is 17 residues. As DNA, the CDR3 is TGTGCCAGCAGCCGCCGAGGTACTGTGGGATTCCAAGAGACCCAGTACTTC. It codes for CASSRRGTVGFQETQYF.

This clonotype was found a few times. The rearrangement links TRBV19 to TRBJ1-4; unclear D gene. Looked up from germline, CDR1 is LNHDA and CDR2 is SQIVND (reference sequence). This CDR3 spans 16 amino acids. V was pared by 2 bases and J by 0 bases, with 10 bases between. CDR3 bases: TGTGCCAGTAGTATACGCGCAGGACCAACTAATGAAAAACTGTTTTTT. Protein sequence: CASSIRAGPTNEKLFF.

As concerns this clonotype: The junction does not match germline at one end; this may be a read error. The rearrangement uses TRBV11-3 and TRBJ2-3, with D perhaps assigned TRBD1 or TRBD2 (5 bases each). The germline gives CDR1 SGHNT, CDR2 YENEEA. This CDR3 is built from 16 residues. CDR3 sequence: CASSVGDRGALDTKYF. For the CDR3, the DNA is TGTGCAAGCAGCGTAGGTGACCGGGGCGCACTGGATACGAAGTATTTT. The complete variable domain, with remaining parts taken from reference TRBV11-3 and TRBJ2-3, reads EAGVVQSPRYKIIEKKQPVAFWCNPISGHNTLYWYLQNLGQGPELLIRYENEEAVDDSQLPKDRFSAERLKGVDSTLKIQPAELGDSAVYLCASSVGDRGALDTKYFGPGTRLTVL.

The chain uses TRBV6-2 or TRBV6-3 and TRBJ2-3; 7 positions agree with TRBD2. Germline loops: CDR1 MNHEY, CDR2 SVGEGT. The V and J ends lost 6 bases and 6 bases, in that order; junction bases with no gene match: 12. CDR3 length equals 15 residues. CDR3 sequence reads: CASSRAGSGKDTQYF. CDR3 nucleotides: TGTGCCAGCAGCAGAGCGGGGAGTGGGAAGGATACGCAGTATTTT.

This sequence joins TRBV10-2 and TRBJ2-3; D may be TRBD1 (5 bases). This CDR3 comprises 13 residues. V lost 9 bases to trimming and J lost 1 base, with 11 bases between them. CDR1 is WSHSY, CDR2 SAAADI, per germline. The CDR3 DNA follows: TGCGCCAGTGGGGCGGTAGGCACAGATACGCAGTATTTT. It encodes CASGAVGTDTQYF.

This sequence joins TRBV7-9 and TRBJ2-5; D is unclear. Germline V gene sequence: CDR1 SEHNR, CDR2 FQNEAQ (reference sequence). V was cut by 2 bases and J by 3 bases, with 13 bases left in between. The length of the CDR3 is 15 residues. Written as DNA, the CDR3 is TGTGCCAGCAGCTTACTCGGTCAGGTAAAAGAGACCCAGTACTTC. Encoded protein: CASSLLGQVKETQYF.

The rearrangement uses TRBV4-3 and TRBJ1-1; TRBD1 matches at 7 bases. This CDR3 spans 16 amino acids. The V gene's germline CDR1 is LGHNA and CDR2 YSLEER. J was trimmed by 5 bases and V by 0 bases; bases with no gene match: 9. This chain's CDR3 is CASSQDPAGGYTEAFF. The DNA for the CDR3 is TGCGCCAGCAGCCAAGATCCGGCAGGGGGTTATACTGAAGCTTTCTTT.

There are a few counts of this clonotype. The genes are TRBV6-2 or TRBV6-3 and TRBJ1-2; no clear D. Germline CDR1 is MNHEY and CDR2 is SVGEGT. Trimming removed 0 bases at V and 5 bases at J, with 16 bases between. This CDR3 spans 16 amino acids. This CDR3 reads CASSYSTLGVPYGYTF. In nucleotides, the CDR3 is TGTGCCAGCAGTTACTCGACTTTGGGAGTCCCTTATGGCTACACCTTC.

The chain employs TRBV20-1 and TRBJ2-4, with a weak D call TRBD1 (6 bases). The germline V gene encodes CDR1 DFQATT and CDR2 SNEGSKA (reference sequence). The germline V and J ends were trimmed by 7 bases and 6 bases, with 10 bases remaining between them. The CDR3 extends over 11 amino acids. The CDR3 loop reads CSDWGPNIQYF. CDR3 bases: TGCAGTGATTGGGGGCCAAACATTCAGTACTTC.

Ten or more counts support this clonotype. V usage is TRBV12-5 and J usage is TRBJ2-7, with 9 bases aligning to TRBD1. V was clipped by 5 bases and J by 2 bases; unmatched bases: 16. This CDR3 contains 18 residues. Germline V lookup: CDR1 LGHNT, CDR2 FRNRAP. CDR3 coding DNA: TGTGCTAGTGGTCTACAACCAACCGGGACAGGGTATCCCTACGAGCAGTACTTC. Encoded protein: CASGLQPTGTGYPYEQYF. Full variable domain (rest looked up from reference TRBV12-5 and TRBJ2-7): DARVTQTPRHKVTEMGQEVTMRCQPILGHNTVFWYRQTMMQGLELLAYFRNRAPLDDSGMPKDRFSAEMPDATLATLKIQPSEPRDSAVYFCASGLQPTGTGYPYEQYFGPGTRLTVT.

This sequence joins TRBV15 and TRBJ1-6; D possibly corresponds to TRBD1 (5 bases). The length of the CDR3 is 17 residues. Trimming left V 5 bases short and J 0 bases short, with 14 bases between. Germline CDR1 LNHNV, CDR2 YYDKDF (reference sequence). CDR3 coding DNA: TGTGCCACCAGCCCCGGGACGCAGAGCTCCTATAATTCACCCCTCCACTTT. This codes for CATSPGTQSSYNSPLHF. The complete variable domain, with remaining parts taken from reference TRBV15 and TRBJ1-6, reads DAMVIQNPRYQVTQFGKPVTLSCSQTLNHNVMYWYQQKSSQAPKLLFHYYDKDFNNEADTPDNFQSRRPNTSFCFLDIRSPGLGDTAMYLCATSPGTQSSYNSPLHFGNGTRLTVT.

This chain links TRBV6-2 or TRBV6-3 with TRBJ1-2; D unresolved. Per germline, CDR1 MNHEY and CDR2 SVGEGT. Trimming took 7 bases from V and 8 from J, leaving 17 bases between them. This CDR3 is 13 amino acids long. The CDR3 nucleotides are TGTGCCAGCACCGACTCGGGCCGACCCGGCTACACCTTC. Its translation: CASTDSGRPGYTF.

The V gene is TRBV6-2 or TRBV6-3, the J gene TRBJ2-2; possibly TRBD2 for D (6 bases). Germline CDR1 MNHEY, CDR2 SVGEGT. Trimming stripped 5 bases from V and 8 bases from J, with 18 bases between. The CDR3 covers 15 residues. CDR3 loop: CASSTRDHRAGELFF. Written as DNA, the CDR3 is TGTGCCAGCAGTACGCGGGACCATAGAGCGGGGGAGCTGTTTTTT.

J is TRBJ2-4 and V is TRBV4-2; 7 bases map to TRBD1. The V gene end was trimmed by 3 bases and the J gene end by 4 bases; junction bases not matched to a gene: 9. Germline assignment: CDR1 LGHNA and CDR2 YNFKEQ. This CDR3 is built from 16 residues. The CDR3 sequence is CASSHGTGDEKNIQYF. The CDR3 bases are TGTGCCAGCAGCCACGGTACAGGGGACGAAAAAAACATTCAGTACTTC.

Notes on this clonotype: The junction does not match germline at one end; this may be a read error. The V and J genes are TRBV28 and TRBJ2-3; D ambiguous. From germline, CDR1 is MDHEN and CDR2 SYDVKM. The CDR3 sequence is 16 residues long. CDR3 protein: CASGLYGTSSTDTQYF. DNA of the CDR3: TGTGCCAGCGGTTTATACGGAACATCTAGCACAGATACGCAGTATTTT. Using reference TRBV28 and TRBJ2-3 for the parts outside the CDR3, the full variable domain is DVKVTQSSRYLVKRTGEKVFLECVQDMDHENMFWYRQDPGLGLRLIYFSYDVKMKEKGDIPEGYSVSREKKERFSLILESASTNQTSMYLCASGLYGTSSTDTQYFGPGTRLTVL.

This clonotype was picked up many times. This sequence joins TRBV7-2 and TRBJ2-2; TRBD1 matches 8 bases. The CDR3 extends over 16 amino acids. The V and J ends lost 3 bases and 2 bases, in that order; junction bases with no gene match: 5. Germline V CDR1 and CDR2: SGHTA, FQGNSA. CDR3 DNA sequence: TGTGCCAGCAGCTTGTACGGGACAGGAAACACCGGGGAGCTGTTTTTT. Its protein is CASSLYGTGNTGELFF.

The chain is built from TRBV9 and TRBJ1-2; 8 bases match TRBD1. The CDR3 sequence is 11 residues long. The junction had 5 bases not matched to a gene; V was cut back by 7 bases and J by 9 bases. Germline values: CDR1 SGDLS, CDR2 YYNGEE. CDR3 nucleotide sequence: TGTGCCAGCGGACAGGGAACGAGCTACACCTTC. Its translation is CASGQGTSYTF.

The rearrangement uses TRBV20-1 and TRBJ2-7, with D tentatively TRBD2 (6 bases). Between the trimmed V and J ends, which lost 3 bases and 6 bases, there was a span of 18 bases. The CDR3 length is 14 residues. Germline CDR1 and CDR2: DFQATT and SNEGSKA (reference sequence). CDR3 in amino acids: CSARHGGTPAEQYF. The CDR3 DNA is TGCAGTGCTAGGCATGGGGGGACTCCCGCCGAGCAGTACTTC.